The TCR beta chain described here comes from a study of T cell responses to AZD1222 COVID-19 vaccine. Profiling relied on immunoSEQ multiplex PCR, and the TCRdb table lists in-frame clones only, not all of them. The data show just under 150,000 clones, around 90% seen once. Notes on this clone: Its antigen is unknown.

General study findings and limits: Just a handful of people given AZD1222 tested seropositive at baseline.

The sequenced sample was peripheral blood, obtained 28 days after the second AZD1222 dose. This clonotype originated in an adult who received the AZD1222 COVID-19 vaccine.

The CDR3 loop is CASIKGYTEAFF. DNA for the CDR3: TGTGCCAGCATCAAAGGCTACACTGAAGCTTTCTTT. V gene TRBV28 combines with J gene TRBJ1-1; D gene unclear. The V and J ends lost 7 bases and 3 bases respectively, with 9 bases between them. The CDR3 totals 12 residues. CDR1 is MDHEN, CDR2 SYDVKM, per germline.